These 7 T cell receptor beta chains originate from one sample sequenced in a study of CD8 T cells in ankylosing spondylitis. TCRdb processed the 5' RACE reads anew with MiXCR; each CDR3 protein has one entry. The sample comprises 150,000 to 200,000 distinct CDR3 sequences, roughly 12% of which are singletons, and 15% to 20% rests with the top ten. Sequenced input: blood, either unsorted or a sorted T cell fraction (not recorded which). All receptors derive from a male donor with ankylosing spondylitis or in good health (not recorded which).

The sample holds a few counts of this clonotype. This chain connects TRBV7-9 to TRBJ2-1; 8 bases match TRBD1. Trimming took 4 bases from V and 4 from J; bases not matched to a gene: 9. CDR1 SEHNR and CDR2 FQNEAQ come from the germline V gene (reference sequence). The CDR3 loop spans 16 amino acids. CDR3 DNA: TGTGCCAGCAGCTGGCAGGGGGCCAGCCCATACAATGAGCAGTTCTTC. The encoded protein is CASSWQGASPYNEQFF.

The V gene is TRBV11-1, the J gene TRBJ2-1; 9 nucleotides match TRBD2. After removal of 5 bases from V and 0 bases from J, the junction contained 14 bases not matched to a gene. CDR3 length: 19 amino acids. CDR1 is SGHAT, CDR2 FQDESV, per germline (reference sequence). CDR3 sequence: CASSGEGLASTTSYNEQFF. CDR3 nucleotide sequence: TGTGCCAGCAGCGGAGAGGGACTAGCCTCCACTACCTCCTACAATGAGCAGTTCTTC.

This clonotype was observed at least ten times. J is TRBJ2-7 and V is TRBV5-1; D unresolved. Per germline, CDR1 SGHRS and CDR2 YFSETQ. The CDR3 sequence is 19 residues long. Trimming cost V 0 bases and J 3 bases, with 25 bases left between them. The CDR3 loop is CASSLGSPYSRIEIYEQYF. CDR3 nucleotide sequence: TGCGCCAGCAGCTTGGGGAGCCCGTATAGCAGAATTGAAATCTACGAGCAGTACTTC.

This clonotype was seen many times. This chain connects TRBV12-3 or TRBV12-4 to TRBJ2-1; D is undetermined. Trimming took off 5 bases at V and 10 bases at J, with 15 bases between the two ends. The CDR3 totals 13 residues. The CDR3 DNA follows: TGTGCCAGCAGTCCGGGCAGCTTAGGGGAGCAGTTCTTC. Encoded protein: CASSPGSLGEQFF.

This clonotype has a handful of counts. CDR3 nucleotides: TGTGCCAGCAGCCCTCCACGGCAGGGGGCAACTAATGAAAAACTGTTTTTT. It yields the protein CASSPPRQGATNEKLFF. This sequence joins TRBV7-9 and TRBJ1-4; TRBD1 matches 7 bases. The V and J ends lost 5 bases and 0 bases, in that order; junction bases with no gene match: 9. This CDR3 spans 17 amino acids. From germline, CDR1 is SEHNR and CDR2 FQNEAQ (reference sequence).

This clonotype appeared a few times. This chain links TRBV12-3 or TRBV12-4 with TRBJ2-1; perhaps TRBD2 as D (5 bases). The V gene lost 1 base and the J gene lost 9 bases, with 10 bases spanning the gap. This CDR3 comprises 13 residues. CDR3 loop: CASSLGTRGEQFF. In nucleotides, the CDR3 is TGTGCCAGCAGTTTAGGCACACGGGGTGAGCAGTTCTTC.

The chain recombines TRBV4-2 with TRBJ2-3; either TRBD1 or TRBD2 may supply D (5 bases each). CDR3 size: 17 residues. With 1 base removed from V and 1 base from J, the gap between germline ends came to 15 bases. Germline loops: CDR1 LGHNA, CDR2 YNFKEQ. This chain's CDR3 is CASSQVAWGKGTDTQYF. The CDR3 DNA reads as TGTGCCAGCAGCCAAGTCGCGTGGGGGAAGGGCACAGATACGCAGTATTTT.